This is a list of T cell receptor beta chains from one sample in a study of blood T cell repertoires in COVID-19. TCRdb keeps only in-frame clones here, not all; method: immunoSEQ multiplex PCR. Of 230,000 or so clones in the sample, roughly nine tenths were seen once. Material: peripheral blood. Receptors originate from a woman in her 40s who had recovered from COVID-19. Each CDR3 is given with its conserved first and last residue. Fields, in order: clone size, V gene, J gene, D gene, CDR3 DNA, CDR3 protein. D genes are given only for firm matches. Clone sizes are given selectively: once, few, many, or a class where the clone is expanded.

>.|TRBV28|TRBJ1-1|TRBD1
TGTGCCAGCTTACCAGGGGGCGTGAACACTGAAGCTTTCTTT
CASLPGGVNTEAFF
>.|TRBV18|TRBJ2-5|TRBD2
TGTGCCAGCTCACGAGGGGCGGGAGGAAATGGAGAGACCCAGTACTTC
CASSRGAGGNGETQYF
>.|TRBV6-5|TRBJ1-6|.
TGTGCCAGCAGCCACGACAGCTCCTATAATTCACCCCTCCACTTT
CASSHDSSYNSPLHF
>.|TRBV6-5|TRBJ2-1|TRBD2
TGTGCCAGCAGTTATACTAGCGGGACAGAGGAGCAGTTCTTC
CASSYTSGTEEQFF
>.|TRBV5-4|TRBJ1-2|TRBD1
TGTGCCAGCAGCCCCGACAGGGAGGATGGCTACACCTTC
CASSPDREDGYTF
>.|TRBV10-3|TRBJ2-1|TRBD2
TGTGCCATCAGTTGGACTAGCGGGGGTTATGAGCAGTTCTTC
CAISWTSGGYEQFF
>.|TRBV5-6|TRBJ2-7|TRBD1
TGTGCCAGCAGCTCCGGGACAGGGTTAAGCGAGCAGTACTTC
CASSSGTGLSEQYF
>.|TRBV6-5|TRBJ1-1|.
TGTGCCAGCGCAGTGAACACTGAAGCTTTCTTT
CASAVNTEAFF
>.|TRBV7-2|TRBJ2-1|TRBD2
TGTGCCAGCAGCCAGAGGACTAGCATCGGAGGAGAGCAGTTCTTC
CASSQRTSIGGEQFF
>.|TRBV5-4|TRBJ2-3|TRBD2
TGTGGCGCGGGGGGAGGCACAGATACGCAGTATTTT
CGAGGGTDTQYF
>.|TRBV5-4|TRBJ1-6|.
TGTGCCAGCAGCTTGTATCGGGGGGGGTCACCCCTCCACTTT
CASSLYRGGSPLHF
>.|TRBV6-5|TRBJ2-6|TRBD2
TGTGCCAGCAGAGGACTAGCAACTGGGGCCAACGTCCTGACTTTC
CASRGLATGANVLTF
>once|TRBV5-6|TRBJ1-2|.
TGTGCCAGCAGCCCCGTTGGGAGCTCAGACTATGGCTACACCTTC
CASSPVGSSDYGYTF
>.|TRBV6-1|TRBJ1-2|.
TGTGCCAGCAGTGAATTCAAGCGTGGCTACACCTTC
CASSEFKRGYTF
>.|TRBV21-1|TRBJ2-7|.
TGTGCCAGCTGCCAGGCGTCGCAGGGTTACGAGCAGTACTTC
CASCQASQGYEQYF
>once|TRBV24-1|TRBJ2-3|TRBD2
TGTGCCACCAGTGTTACCGGGACTAGCGGGATCAATACGCAGTATTTT
CATSVTGTSGINTQYF
>.|TRBV9|TRBJ2-7|TRBD1
TGTGCCAGCAGCCCACGGACAGGGATCTACGAGCAGTACTTC
CASSPRTGIYEQYF
>.|TRBV6-5|TRBJ1-1|.
TGTGCCAGCAAACGGCAGGGGTTGGGTACTCCTGAAGCTTTCTTT
CASKRQGLGTPEAFF
>.|TRBV7-9|TRBJ2-7|.
TGTGCCAGCAGCTTTTCGGGGAATACGGCCTACGAGCAGTACTTC
CASSFSGNTAYEQYF
>once|TRBV30|TRBJ1-6|.
TGTGCCTGGAGGGCACAGTTTAATTCACCCCTCCACTTT
CAWRAQFNSPLHF
>.|TRBV5-4|TRBJ2-5|TRBD2
TGTGCCAGCAGCAGCGGGGGGCGAGCCCAGGGGACCCAGTACTTC
CASSSGGRAQGTQYF
>.|TRBV11-3|TRBJ2-1|TRBD1
TGTGCCAGCAGCGCGACAGGGATCCAAGGTGGTGAGCAGTTCTTC
CASSATGIQGGEQFF
>.|TRBV24-1|TRBJ2-1|TRBD2
TGTGCCACCAGTGATTTTAGCGGGGGGGCCTATGAGCAGTTCTTC
CATSDFSGGAYEQFF
>.|TRBV9|TRBJ1-2|.
TGTGCCAGCAGCGTAGCGGAAAAGGGGGTGTATGGCTACACCTTC
CASSVAEKGVYGYTF
>.|TRBV5-1|TRBJ1-6|.
TGCGCCAGCAGCTCTCAGGGGTCCTATAATTCACCCCTCCACTTT
CASSSQGSYNSPLHF
>.|TRBV6-2/TRBV6-3|TRBJ2-5|.
TGTGCCAGCAGTTATCGTCAGGGCTGGGAGACCCAGTACTTC
CASSYRQGWETQYF
>.|TRBV7-9|TRBJ2-3|.
TGTGCCAGCAGCTTCTCAGGCACAGATACGCAGTATTTT
CASSFSGTDTQYF
>once|TRBV9|TRBJ2-2|.
TGTGCCAGCAGCGTAAGCGGCACCGGGGAGCTGTTTTTT
CASSVSGTGELFF
>.|TRBV5-1|TRBJ2-3|.
TGCGCCAGCAGCTTGGGGTTAGCGGCCCCGGGGTTAGATACGCAGTATTTT
CASSLGLAAPGLDTQYF
>.|TRBV5-1|TRBJ2-2|TRBD1
TGCGCCAGCAGCTTGGCCACGACAGGGGACACCGGGGAGCTGTTTTTT
CASSLATTGDTGELFF
>.|TRBV24-1|TRBJ2-5|TRBD2
TGTGCCACCAGTGATTTTGGGAGGGGAAAAGAAGAGACCCAGTACTTC
CATSDFGRGKEETQYF
>.|TRBV6-5|TRBJ1-4|.
TGTGCCAGCAGACCGGACAGCGGTACTTTCGAAAAACTGTTTTTT
CASRPDSGTFEKLFF
>.|TRBV5-6|TRBJ1-1|TRBD1
TGTGCCAGCAGCTGGGACAGGGACTTGAACACTGAAGCTTTCTTT
CASSWDRDLNTEAFF
>.|TRBV9|TRBJ2-7|TRBD2
TGTGCCAGCAGCCGGACTAGCGGTTCCTACGAGCAGTACTTC
CASSRTSGSYEQYF
>.|TRBV29-1|TRBJ1-4|TRBD1
TGCAGCGCCGAGGACAGGGGGGGCGAAAAACTGTTTTTT
CSAEDRGGEKLFF
>once|TRBV7-9|TRBJ1-1|TRBD1
TGTGCCAGCAGCGTCGCAGGGGGCATGAACACTGAAGCTTTCTTT
CASSVAGGMNTEAFF
>.|TRBV7-9|TRBJ1-1|TRBD1
TGTGCCAGCAGCGCCGGGACAGGGATGAACACTGAAGCTTTCTTT
CASSAGTGMNTEAFF
>.|TRBV5-5|TRBJ2-7|TRBD1
TGTGCCAGCAGCCCGGGACAGAGCTACGAGCAGTACTTC
CASSPGQSYEQYF
>few|TRBV19|TRBJ1-2|.
TGTGCCAGTACCCCCACCGGAGGGGCTGGCTACACCTTC
CASTPTGGAGYTF
>.|TRBV15|TRBJ2-7|.
TGTGCCACCAGCAATAGTTCCTACGAGCAGTACTTC
CATSNSSYEQYF
>.|TRBV5-6|TRBJ2-2|TRBD2
TGTGCCAGCAGCTCCCTAAGACTAGCGACGAACACCGGGGAGCTGTTTTTT
CASSSLRLATNTGELFF
>.|TRBV19|TRBJ1-6|.
TGTGCCAGTACTCCAGGGGAAGGACCCCTCCACTTT
CASTPGEGPLHF
>.|TRBV6-2/TRBV6-3|TRBJ2-3|.
TGTGCCAGCAGTCAGAGCGCAGATACGCAGTATTTT
CASSQSADTQYF
>once|TRBV20-1|TRBJ2-7|.
TGCAGTGCTAGTTATAGCTCCTACGAGCAGTACTTC
CSASYSSYEQYF
>.|TRBV2|TRBJ1-2|.
TGTGCCAGCAGTGTAGGTCAGACTTATGGCTACACCTTC
CASSVGQTYGYTF